These 11 T cell receptor beta chains were all obtained from the same sample, sequenced in a study of regulatory T cells in long-lasting Graves disease listed by TCRdb under 2021. The receptor library was made with multiplex PCR. The sample was run on an Illumina HiSeq 4000. iRepertoire HTBI primers and Arm-PCR amplification of CDR3 regions were used to construct TCR beta libraries. The raw public reads went through TCRdb reprocessing: fastp at Q25, MiXCR clone calling, in-frame beta chains kept. Each entry is one CDR3 protein sequence, shown with its most common DNA and genes. In all, the sample holds about 350,000 distinct CDR3 sequences, and roughly 16% of those were seen once. Clones ranked in the top ten supply just over 20% of the sample. The sample's time point label, decoded: newly diagnosed GD, antithyroid drugs for less than 3 months. For both TCR sequencing and RNA sequencing, RNA was extracted from PBMCs in TRIzol.

These data also featured in a second study, about T cells in Graves' hyperthyroidism and ophthalmopathy.

Specimen: peripheral blood mononuclear cells (PBMCs), collected at new diagnosis, from a patient treated with antithyroid drugs. Receptor source: a woman aged 18-29 years with Graves disease. Donor details come from another sample of the same person, matched by shared clones.

Ten or more counts support this clonotype. This chain uses TRBV15 with TRBJ2-3; 15 positions agree with TRBD2. From germline, CDR1 is LNHNV and CDR2 YYDKDF (reference sequence). V lost 2 bases, J lost 3 bases, and 6 bases stayed unmatched. The CDR3 has 18 residues. The CDR3 reads CATSRRTSGGAGTDTQYF. The CDR3 nucleotides read TGTGCCACCAGCAGACGGACTAGCGGGGGGGCGGGGACAGATACGCAGTATTTT.

Ten or more counts support this clonotype. The chain has TRBV28 and TRBJ2-6, with D possibly matching TRBD1 (6 bases). From germline, CDR1 is MDHEN and CDR2 SYDVKM. Trimming cost V 4 bases and J 0 bases, with 13 bases left between them. This CDR3 is 17 amino acids long. CDR3 region: CASSYTGKLSGANVLTF. In nucleotides, the CDR3 is TGTGCCAGCAGTTATACAGGGAAGCTCTCTGGGGCCAACGTCCTGACTTTC.

This clonotype was seen repeatedly, ten times or more. This chain uses TRBV12-3 or TRBV12-4 with TRBJ1-2; 7 bases are a match to TRBD1. V gave up 5 bases and J gave up 4 bases; unmatched junction bases: 4. The CDR3 length is 13 residues. The CDR3 sequence is CASSPGTVYGYTF. The CDR3 DNA is TGTGCCAGCAGTCCAGGGACAGTCTATGGCTACACCTTC.

This clonotype was seen ten or more times. The chain couples TRBV20-1 to TRBJ2-7; 10 bases line up with TRBD2. The CDR3 runs 14 residues. V dropped 3 bases and J dropped 1; count of bases not matched to a gene: 3. Germline assignment: CDR1 DFQATT and CDR2 SNEGSKA (reference sequence). CDR3 loop: CSASGLAESYEQYF. The CDR3 DNA reads TGCAGTGCTAGCGGACTAGCGGAGTCCTACGAGCAGTACTTC.

Concerning this clonotype: A much larger clone sits a single nucleotide away, making a read error possible. The rearrangement links TRBV5-1 to TRBJ2-2, with 12 bases that match TRBD2. Germline V gene sequence: CDR1 SGHRS, CDR2 YFSETQ. The CDR3 loop spans 16 amino acids. The CDR3 here is CASTGLAGPNTGELLF. CDR3 bases: TGCGCCAGCACCGGACTAGCGGGACCGAACACCGGGGAGCTGCTTTTT.

The sample holds many counts of this clonotype. The CDR3 sequence: CASSLGREIVSYNEQFF. DNA of the CDR3: TGTGCCAGCAGCTTAGGAAGGGAGATTGTCTCCTACAATGAGCAGTTCTTC. The chain joins TRBV7-9 to TRBJ2-1, with D perhaps TRBD2 (5 bases). The CDR3 length is 17 residues. V gave up 1 base and J gave up 0 bases, with 13 bases separating them. In germline, CDR1 is SEHNR, CDR2 FQNEAQ (reference sequence).

This clonotype occurred a few times. The rearrangement uses TRBV6-2 or TRBV6-3 and TRBJ1-5; D gene uncertain. Per the germline V gene, CDR1 is MNHEY and CDR2 is SVGEGT. V was pared by 6 bases and J by 9 bases, with 12 bases between. The CDR3 spans 12 residues. The CDR3 DNA reads TGTGCCAGCAGGGCTGCCTGGGGGCCCCAGCATTTT. As protein: CASRAAWGPQHF.

This clonotype has at least ten counts. V and J are TRBV6-1 and TRBJ2-3; no reliable D call. The CDR3 length is 16 residues. In germline, CDR1 is MNHNS, CDR2 SASEGT. Trimming stripped 5 bases from V and 2 bases from J, with 17 bases between. The CDR3 sequence: CASSPLSRPHTDTQYF. The CDR3 region has the DNA TGTGCCAGCAGTCCCTTAAGCCGCCCACACACAGATACGCAGTATTTT.

This clonotype was seen repeatedly, ten times or more. The chain employs TRBV5-1 and TRBJ2-3; tentatively, D is TRBD1 (5 bases). Trimming shortened V by 4 bases and J by 2 bases, and 11 bases separated the two germline ends. This CDR3 is built from 14 residues. Germline loops: CDR1 SGHRS, CDR2 YFSETQ. The CDR3 sequence is CASSTSTVTDTQYF. The CDR3 region has the DNA TGCGCCAGCAGCACGTCGACAGTCACAGATACGCAGTATTTT.

In this sample, this clonotype turned up a few times. The junction shows a germline mismatch at one end, possibly a read error. The chain recombines TRBV11-2 with TRBJ2-5, with a weak D call TRBD1 (6 bases). From germline, CDR1 is SGHAT and CDR2 FQNNGV. This CDR3 is 16 amino acids long. CDR3 region: CANSSTRGQGPGTQYF. For the CDR3, the DNA is TGTGCCAACAGCTCGACCCGGGGACAAGGGCCGGGGACCCAGTACTTC.

V is TRBV6-4 and J is TRBJ2-3, with 9 bases lining up with TRBD2. The CDR3 totals 15 residues. Germline V gives CDR1 MRHNA, CDR2 SNTAGT. The V and J ends lost 5 bases and 3 bases, in that order; junction bases with no gene match: 6. CDR3 sequence reads: CASSIAGEGTDTQYF. The DNA of the CDR3 is TGTGCCAGCAGTATAGCGGGAGAGGGGACAGATACGCAGTATTTT.